These 8 T cell receptor beta chains were sequenced from one sample in a study of graft-versus-host responses after intestinal transplantation (dated by TCRdb to the early 2020s). The sample's time point, from its label and the paper: cells obtained before transplantation from donor or recipient. The library relied on the immunoSEQ multiplex PCR assay. What TCRdb holds here is the immuneACCESS table cut down to in-frame rearrangements. Part of the clones is not present; checked against another copy, under half of the missing clones reflect an unresolved V gene, and the others are unexplained. The sample profile shows 90,000 to 150,000 clones; around 93% of them were found once. The top ten constitute around 0.12% of the sample. These receptors' targets are unknown. The sequencing used unstimulated CD4+ T cells sorted from spleen or lymph node cells, collected before intestinal transplant. The origin of the receptors is a human donor who received an intestinal transplant.

This clone occurred a few times. This rearrangement joins TRBV19 to TRBJ2-5, with TRBD1 identical over 9 bases. Germline CDR1 reads LNHDA; CDR2 reads SQIVND (reference sequence). The length of the CDR3 is 13 residues. Trimming at V came to 6 bases and at J to 4 bases, leaving 3 bases not matched to a gene. CDR3 residues: CASRDRGIETQYF. The CDR3 DNA is TGTGCCAGTAGGGACAGGGGAATAGAGACCCAGTACTTC.

The CDR3 sequence is CATSNRPTEAFF. DNA of the CDR3: TGTGCCACCTCTAATAGGCCCACTGAAGCTTTCTTT. This chain links TRBV28 with TRBJ1-1, with unresolved D. This CDR3 has 12 residues. The V gene's germline CDR1 is MDHEN and CDR2 SYDVKM. V was pared by 10 bases and J by 4 bases, with 13 bases between. Drawing the rest from reference TRBV28 and TRBJ1-1, the complete variable domain is DVKVTQSSRYLVKRTGEKVFLECVQDMDHENMFWYRQDPGLGLRLIYFSYDVKMKEKGDIPEGYSVSREKKERFSLILESASTNQTSMYLCATSNRPTEAFFGQGTRLTVV.

The chain carries TRBV5-1 and TRBJ2-1; 10 nucleotides match TRBD2. The germline V gene has CDR1 SGHRS and CDR2 YFSETQ. The CDR3 extends over 15 amino acids. J was trimmed by 4 bases and V by 4 bases; bases with no gene match: 5. The CDR3 bases are TGCGCCAGCAGCCCCGGGACTAGCGTTTACAATGAGCAGTTCTTC. Its translation: CASSPGTSVYNEQFF.

The chain links TRBV27 to TRBJ1-1; D uncertain. Trimming took 3 bases from V and 8 from J, leaving 10 bases between them. Germline V CDR1 and CDR2: MNHEY, SMNVEV (reference sequence). CDR3 length equals 12 residues. CDR3 bases: TGTGCCAGCAGTTTTCTTTCCGGCGAAGCTTTCTTT. Translated: CASSFLSGEAFF.

The rearrangement joins TRBV2 to TRBJ1-2, with D possibly matching TRBD1 (5 bases). Germline V CDR1 and CDR2: SNHLY, FYNNEI. CDR3 length equals 13 residues. The V gene lost 5 bases and the J gene lost 6 bases, with 13 bases spanning the gap. CDR3 in amino acids: CASSISGTNGYTF. The CDR3 coding sequence is TGTGCCAGCAGTATCTCCGGGACCAATGGCTACACCTTC.

This rearrangement joins TRBV30 to TRBJ1-5, with D maybe TRBD1 (5 bases). The CDR3 contains 14 residues. The ends were cut back, 0 bases at V and 0 bases at J, with 6 bases in the middle. Germline V gene sequence: CDR1 GTSNPN, CDR2 SVGIG (reference sequence). DNA of the CDR3: TGTGCCTGGAGTGTACAGGCTAGCAATCAGCCCCAGCATTTT. Amino acids: CAWSVQASNQPQHF.

The genes are TRBV11-2 and TRBJ2-7, with 7 bases lining up with TRBD2. This CDR3 has 15 amino acids. From germline, CDR1 is SGHAT and CDR2 FQNNGV. V gave up 3 bases and J gave up 0 bases; unmatched junction bases: 5. CDR3 nucleotide sequence: TGTGCCAGCAGCTTTGACGGGGGGAGCTCCTACGAGCAGTACTTC. Encoded protein: CASSFDGGSSYEQYF.

The chain joins TRBV19 to TRBJ1-2; a possible D gene is TRBD1 (6 bases). Germline V gene sequence: CDR1 LNHDA, CDR2 SQIVND (reference sequence). CDR3 length equals 17 residues. V lost 6 bases, J lost 2 bases, and 22 bases lay in between. The CDR3 DNA sequence: TGTGCCAGTAGAGTTATCGGGACATTTCAAGGGAACTATGGCTACACCTTC. It codes for CASRVIGTFQGNYGYTF.